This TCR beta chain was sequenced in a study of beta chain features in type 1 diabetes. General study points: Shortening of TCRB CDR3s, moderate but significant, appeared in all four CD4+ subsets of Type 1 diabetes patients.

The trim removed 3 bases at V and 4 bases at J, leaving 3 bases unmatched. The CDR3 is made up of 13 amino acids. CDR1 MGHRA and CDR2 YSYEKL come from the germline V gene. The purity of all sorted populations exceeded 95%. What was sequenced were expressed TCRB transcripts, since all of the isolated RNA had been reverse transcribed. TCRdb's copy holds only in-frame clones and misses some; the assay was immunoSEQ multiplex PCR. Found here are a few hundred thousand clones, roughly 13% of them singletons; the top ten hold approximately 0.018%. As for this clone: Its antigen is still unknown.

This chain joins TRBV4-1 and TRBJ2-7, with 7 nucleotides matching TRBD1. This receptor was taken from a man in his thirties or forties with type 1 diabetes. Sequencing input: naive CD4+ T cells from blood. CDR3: CASSQTGTYEQYF. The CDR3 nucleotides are TGCGCCAGCAGCCAGACAGGGACGTACGAGCAGTACTTC.